This T cell receptor beta chain was recovered during a study of Tregs in tolerant kidney transplant recipients. Trimming removed 3 bases from V and 3 bases from J, with 12 bases in between. The CDR3 has 14 amino acids. The germline V gene encodes CDR1 SGHNT and CDR2 YYREEE (reference sequence). The protocol was immunoSEQ multiplex PCR, while the TCRdb copy is restricted to in-frame clones and leaves out a portion. The repertoire consists of about 240,000 clones, with about 80% occurring once and the leading ten covering under 0.65%. The chain has TRBV5-4 and TRBJ1-2, with D uncertain. This receptor was identified in a human donor in good health. The sequenced sample was CD4+ T cells from blood. CDR3 sequence: CASSYRETDYGYTF. The DNA for the CDR3 is TGTGCCAGCAGCTATCGAGAGACTGACTATGGCTACACCTTC.